Presented here are 16 T cell receptor beta chains from one specimen sequenced in a study of cytomegalovirus exposure and HLA in healthy donors (dated by TCRdb to about 2017). Preparation of the library involved the immunoSEQ multiplex PCR assay. In TCRdb, the immuneACCESS table is reduced to in-frame sequences with V and J assigned. These tables do not hold every clone; where another copy was compared, an unresolved V gene accounts for under half, and the others remain unexplained. Across this sample there are about 130,000 clones, with roughly 95% seen only once. The top ten clones comprise about 1.7% of the sample. The specimen sequenced was PBMCs. Receptors originate from a man aged 18 to 30 in good health and CMV-seronegative.

This chain links TRBV28 with TRBJ2-5; 14 nucleotides align to TRBD2. Germline CDR1 and CDR2: MDHEN and SYDVKM. The CDR3 runs to 17 residues. The J segment lost 1 base and the V segment lost 6 bases, leaving 7 bases of the junction unmatched. The CDR3 sequence is CASSPGLAGGLQETQYF. In DNA form, the CDR3 reads TGTGCCAGCAGCCCTGGACTAGCGGGAGGCCTCCAAGAGACCCAGTACTTC.

The chain uses TRBV30 and TRBJ1-1; TRBD1 might be the D (5 bases). CDR3 length equals 10 residues. Germline lookup yields CDR1 GTSNPN and CDR2 SVGIG (reference sequence). Trimming stripped 3 bases from V and 6 bases from J, with 5 bases between. The CDR3 nucleotides read TGTGCCTGGAGGGGGCCTGAAGCTTTCTTT. Protein product: CAWRGPEAFF.

The chain couples TRBV28 to TRBJ1-2, with 8 bases fitting TRBD1. The germline gives CDR1 MDHEN, CDR2 SYDVKM. This CDR3 region has 16 residues. Unmatched junction bases numbered 6, after V lost 2 bases and J lost 1 base. CDR3 sequence reads: CASSLPRQGLNYGYTF. The CDR3 nucleotides read TGTGCCAGCAGTTTACCGAGACAGGGGCTTAACTATGGCTACACCTTC.

The CDR3 region is CASSQDRAEAFF. The CDR3 DNA reads TGTGCCAGCAGTCAGGACAGGGCTGAAGCTTTCTTT. The V gene is TRBV5-6, the J gene TRBJ1-1; 8 bases match TRBD1. J was trimmed by 6 bases and V by 5 bases; bases with no gene match: 3. CDR1 and CDR2 from the germline V gene are SGHDT and YYEEEE. The CDR3 covers 12 residues.

The rearrangement joins TRBV10-1 to TRBJ1-2; 7 nucleotides align to TRBD1. V lost 6 bases and J lost 4; bases outside the gene matches: 8. CDR3 size: 14 residues. From germline, CDR1 is WNHNN and CDR2 SYGVQD (reference sequence). The chain's CDR3 is CASSLNRGGYGYTF. The CDR3 DNA is TGCGCCAGCAGCCTCAACAGGGGAGGCTATGGCTACACCTTC.

The chain recombines TRBV18 with TRBJ1-1, with D possibly being TRBD1 (6 bases). The CDR3 consists of 15 residues. From germline, CDR1 is KGHSH and CDR2 LQKENI. V lost 3 bases, J lost 0 bases, and 11 bases lay in between. CDR3 sequence reads: CASSPRDTLNTEAFF. As DNA, the CDR3 is TGTGCCAGCTCACCCCGGGACACTTTGAACACTGAAGCTTTCTTT.

The rearrangement links TRBV18 to TRBJ1-4; D possibly corresponds to TRBD1 (6 bases). The length of the CDR3 is 13 residues. Germline loops: CDR1 KGHSH, CDR2 LQKENI. Trimming cost V 4 bases and J 5 bases, with 8 bases left between them. The CDR3 loop is CASSRTDNEKLFF. CDR3 sequence (DNA): TGTGCCAGCTCACGGACAGACAATGAAAAACTGTTTTTT.

This chain uses TRBV5-4 with TRBJ2-7; 7 bases agree with TRBD1. Germline V gene data show CDR1 as SGHNT and CDR2 as YYREEE (reference sequence). The CDR3 is made up of 15 amino acids. V gave up 4 bases and J gave up 5 bases; unmatched junction bases: 12. The CDR3 reads CASSPSFGQVDEQYF. CDR3 DNA: TGTGCCAGCAGCCCCTCATTCGGACAGGTGGACGAGCAGTACTTC.

This chain uses TRBV5-1 with TRBJ1-1; D may be TRBD1 (5 bases). The length of the CDR3 is 15 residues. CDR1 and CDR2 from the germline V gene are SGHRS and YFSETQ. V was pared by 4 bases and J by 4 bases, with 17 bases between. In nucleotides, the CDR3 is TGCGCCAGCAGCCTAAGTCCAGGGAAGGGCACTGAAGCTTTCTTT. This codes for CASSLSPGKGTEAFF.

CDR3 bases: TGTGCCAGCAGTTACTTAGACAGGGGCGAGCAGTACTTC. It codes for CASSYLDRGEQYF. V gene TRBV6-6 combines with J gene TRBJ2-7; 8 bases are a match to TRBD1. The CDR3 runs 13 residues. With V trimmed by 1 base and J by 6 bases, 2 bases remained unmatched. Germline assignment: CDR1 MNHNY and CDR2 SVGAGI (reference sequence).

The gene calls are TRBV6-6 and TRBJ1-1, with 10 nucleotides matching TRBD1. The CDR3 is 13 amino acids. V shed 8 bases, J shed 7 bases, and the junction held 7 bases outside the gene matches. CDR1 is MNHNY and CDR2 is SVGAGI in the germline V gene (reference sequence). The CDR3 coding sequence is TGTGCCAGCGGGTGGACAGGGGGAGGTGAAGCTTTCTTT. It yields the protein CASGWTGGGEAFF.

The chain has TRBV6-6 and TRBJ1-1; TRBD1 agrees at 11 bases. J was trimmed by 1 base and V by 6 bases; bases with no gene match: 4. Germline CDR1 is MNHNY and CDR2 is SVGAGI (reference sequence). There are 15 residues in the CDR3. CDR3 sequence (DNA): TGTGCCAGCAGCGGGACAGGGGGACCGAACACTGAAGCTTTCTTT. Amino acids: CASSGTGGPNTEAFF.

V gene TRBV13 combines with J gene TRBJ2-7; tentatively, D is TRBD1 (6 bases). From germline, CDR1 is PRHDT and CDR2 FYEKMQ (reference sequence). The CDR3 is 15 residues long. Trimming pared 0 bases from V and 3 bases from J, leaving 12 bases between. CDR3 bases: TGTGCCAGCAGCTTAGGGGGGGCCCCTATCTACGAGCAGTACTTC. Protein product: CASSLGGAPIYEQYF.

The sample holds one count of this clone. The V and J genes are TRBV11-3 and TRBJ2-5, with TRBD2 matching 9 bases. The junction had 11 bases not matched to a gene; V was cut back by 5 bases and J by 4 bases. The germline V gene has CDR1 SGHNT and CDR2 YENEEA. There are 16 residues in the CDR3. The CDR3 DNA sequence: TGTGCCAGCAGCCCCCTGGCGGGAGGGCCCGGAGAGACCCAGTACTTC. Its protein product is CASSPLAGGPGETQYF.

This sequence joins TRBV19 and TRBJ2-4, with TRBD1 identical over 8 bases. This CDR3 has 16 amino acids. The V and J ends lost 5 bases and 0 bases, in that order; junction bases with no gene match: 6. Germline V lookup: CDR1 LNHDA, CDR2 SQIVND (reference sequence). This CDR3 is CASSEGTGIAKNIQYF. The CDR3 region has the DNA TGTGCCAGTAGTGAAGGGACAGGAATAGCCAAAAACATTCAGTACTTC.

The V call is TRBV6-5, the J call TRBJ1-1; 7 positions match TRBD1. This CDR3 is 13 amino acids long. Germline V lookup: CDR1 MNHEY, CDR2 SVGAGI. The trim removed 2 bases at V and 3 bases at J, leaving 0 bases unmatched. The CDR3 coding sequence is TGTGCCAGCAGTTACGGGACAGACACTGAAGCTTTCTTT. Protein: CASSYGTDTEAFF.